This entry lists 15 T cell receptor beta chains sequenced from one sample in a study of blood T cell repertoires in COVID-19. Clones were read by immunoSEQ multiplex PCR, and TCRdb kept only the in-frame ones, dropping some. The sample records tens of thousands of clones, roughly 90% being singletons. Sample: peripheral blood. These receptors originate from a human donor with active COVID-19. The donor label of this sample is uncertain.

The CDR3 spells CASSLDRGKETQYF. The DNA for the CDR3 is TGCGCCAGCAGCTTGGACAGGGGAAAAGAGACCCAGTACTTC. The chain employs TRBV5-1 and TRBJ2-5, with 7 positions matching TRBD1. Germline trimming cut 0 bases from V and 3 bases from J; bases unmatched to any gene: 2. Germline loops: CDR1 SGHRS, CDR2 YFSETQ. The CDR3 spans 14 residues. The whole variable domain, filled in from reference TRBV5-1 and TRBJ2-5, reads KAGVTQTPRYLIKTRGQQVTLSCSPISGHRSVSWYQQTPGQGLQFLFEYFSETQRNKGNFPGRFSGRQFSNSRSEMNVSTLELGDSALYLCASSLDRGKETQYFGPGTRLLVL.

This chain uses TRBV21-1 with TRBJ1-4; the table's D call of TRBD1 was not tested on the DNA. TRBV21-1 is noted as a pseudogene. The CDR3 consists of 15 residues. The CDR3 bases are TGTGCCAGCCAGACAGGAAAAGACGTGGGGGAAAAACTGTTTTTT. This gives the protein CASQTGKDVGEKLFF.

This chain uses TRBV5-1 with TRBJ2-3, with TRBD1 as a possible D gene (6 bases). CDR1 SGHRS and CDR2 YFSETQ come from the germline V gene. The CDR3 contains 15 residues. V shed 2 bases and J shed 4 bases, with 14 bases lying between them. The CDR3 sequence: CASSLQGMKPDTQYF. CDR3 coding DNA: TGCGCCAGCAGCTTACAGGGAATGAAGCCAGATACGCAGTATTTT. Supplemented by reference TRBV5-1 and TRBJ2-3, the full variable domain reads KAGVTQTPRYLIKTRGQQVTLSCSPISGHRSVSWYQQTPGQGLQFLFEYFSETQRNKGNFPGRFSGRQFSNSRSEMNVSTLELGDSALYLCASSLQGMKPDTQYFGPGTRLTVL.

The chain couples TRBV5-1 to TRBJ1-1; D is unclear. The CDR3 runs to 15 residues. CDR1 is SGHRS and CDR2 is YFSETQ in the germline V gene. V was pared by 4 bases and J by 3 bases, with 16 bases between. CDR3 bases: TGCGCCAGCAGCACAGACGGGCGGAGGGACACTGAAGCTTTCTTT. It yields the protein CASSTDGRRDTEAFF.

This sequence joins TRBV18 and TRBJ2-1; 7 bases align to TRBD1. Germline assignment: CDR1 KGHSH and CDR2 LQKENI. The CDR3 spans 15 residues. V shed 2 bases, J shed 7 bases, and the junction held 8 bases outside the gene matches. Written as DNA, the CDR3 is TGTGCCAGCTCACCAGAGGGACAGAATAGAAATGAGCAGTTCTTC. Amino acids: CASSPEGQNRNEQFF. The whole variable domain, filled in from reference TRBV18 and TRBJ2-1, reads NAGVMQNPRHLVRRRGQEARLRCSPMKGHSHVYWYRQLPEEGLKFMVYLQKENIIDESGMPKERFSAEFPKEGPSILRIQQVVRGDSAAYFCASSPEGQNRNEQFFGPGTRLTVL.

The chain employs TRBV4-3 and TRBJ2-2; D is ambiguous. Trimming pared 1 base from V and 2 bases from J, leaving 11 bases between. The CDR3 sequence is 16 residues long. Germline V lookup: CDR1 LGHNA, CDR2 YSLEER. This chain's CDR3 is CASSQVSQVNTGELFF. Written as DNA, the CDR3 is TGCGCCAGCAGCCAAGTGTCCCAGGTTAACACCGGGGAGCTGTTTTTT.

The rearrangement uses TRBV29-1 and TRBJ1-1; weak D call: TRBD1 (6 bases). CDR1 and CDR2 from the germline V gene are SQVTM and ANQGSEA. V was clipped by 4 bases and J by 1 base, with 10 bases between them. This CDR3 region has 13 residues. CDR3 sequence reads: CSVAQGSNTEAFF. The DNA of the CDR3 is TGCAGCGTTGCACAGGGATCGAACACTGAAGCTTTCTTT.

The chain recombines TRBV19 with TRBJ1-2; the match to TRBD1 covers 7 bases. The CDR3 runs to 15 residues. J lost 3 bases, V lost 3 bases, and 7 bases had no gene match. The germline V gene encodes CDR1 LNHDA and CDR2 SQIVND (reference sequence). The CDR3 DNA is TGTGCCAGTAGTATGGACAGGTCTCGGGACTATGGCTACACCTTC. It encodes CASSMDRSRDYGYTF.

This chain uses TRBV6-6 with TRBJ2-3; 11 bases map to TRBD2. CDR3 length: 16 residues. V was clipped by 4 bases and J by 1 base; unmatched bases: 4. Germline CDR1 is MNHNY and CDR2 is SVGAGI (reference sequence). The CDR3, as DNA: TGTGCCAGCAGTTCCCTACTAGCGGGGGGCACAGATACGCAGTATTTT. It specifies CASSSLLAGGTDTQYF.

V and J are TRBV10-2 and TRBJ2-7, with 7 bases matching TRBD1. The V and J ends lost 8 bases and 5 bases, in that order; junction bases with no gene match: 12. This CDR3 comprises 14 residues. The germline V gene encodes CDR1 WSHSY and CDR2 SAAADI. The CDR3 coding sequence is TGCGCCAGCCGTCTCTCCGGGACAGTAAACGAGCAGTACTTC. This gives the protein CASRLSGTVNEQYF.

CDR3 loop: CASSPPLSSGGYTF. CDR3 nucleotide sequence: TGTGCCAGTAGCCCCCCACTAAGTTCGGGAGGCTACACCTTC. This chain links TRBV19 with TRBJ1-2, with D uncertain. Between the trimmed V and J ends, which lost 6 bases and 8 bases, there was a span of 19 bases. This CDR3 is 14 amino acids long. The germline V gene encodes CDR1 LNHDA and CDR2 SQIVND (reference sequence).

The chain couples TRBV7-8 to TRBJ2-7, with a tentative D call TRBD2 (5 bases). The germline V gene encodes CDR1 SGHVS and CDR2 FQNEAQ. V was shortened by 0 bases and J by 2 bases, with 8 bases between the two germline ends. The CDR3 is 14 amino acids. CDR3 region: CASSLAFGAYEQYF. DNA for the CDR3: TGTGCCAGCAGCTTAGCGTTCGGGGCCTACGAGCAGTACTTC.

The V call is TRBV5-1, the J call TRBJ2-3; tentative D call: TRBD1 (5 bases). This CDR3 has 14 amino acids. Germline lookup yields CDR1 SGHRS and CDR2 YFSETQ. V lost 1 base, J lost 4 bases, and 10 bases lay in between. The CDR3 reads CASSLIRAADTQYF. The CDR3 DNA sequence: TGCGCCAGCAGCTTGATCAGGGCCGCAGATACGCAGTATTTT.

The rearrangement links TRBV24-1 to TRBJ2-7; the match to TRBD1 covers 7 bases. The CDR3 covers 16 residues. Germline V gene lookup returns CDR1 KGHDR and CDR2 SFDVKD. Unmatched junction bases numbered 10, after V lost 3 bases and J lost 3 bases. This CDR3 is CATSDGGEDRYYEQYF. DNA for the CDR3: TGTGCCACCAGTGATGGGGGAGAGGACAGGTACTACGAGCAGTACTTC.

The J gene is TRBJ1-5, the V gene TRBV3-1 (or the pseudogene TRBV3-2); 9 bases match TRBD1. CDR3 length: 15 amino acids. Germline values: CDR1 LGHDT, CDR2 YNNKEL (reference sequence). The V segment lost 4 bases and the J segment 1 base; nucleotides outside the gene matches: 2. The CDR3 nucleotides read TGTGCCAGCAGCCGGGGGACAGGGAGCAATCAGCCCCAGCATTTT. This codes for CASSRGTGSNQPQHF.